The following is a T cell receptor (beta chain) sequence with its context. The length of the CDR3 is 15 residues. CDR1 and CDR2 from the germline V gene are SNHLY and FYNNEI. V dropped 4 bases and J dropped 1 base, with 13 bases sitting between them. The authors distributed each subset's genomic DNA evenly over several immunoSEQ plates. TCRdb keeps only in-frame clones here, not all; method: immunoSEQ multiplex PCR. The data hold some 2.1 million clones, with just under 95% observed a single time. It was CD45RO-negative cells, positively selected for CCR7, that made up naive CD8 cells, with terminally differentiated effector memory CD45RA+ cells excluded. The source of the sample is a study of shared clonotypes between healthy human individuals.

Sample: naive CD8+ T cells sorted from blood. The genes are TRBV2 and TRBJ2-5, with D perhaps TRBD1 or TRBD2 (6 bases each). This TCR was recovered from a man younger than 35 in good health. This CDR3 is CASSGGRGPQETQYF. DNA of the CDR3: TGTGCCAGCAGTGGGGGGCGGGGACCCCAAGAGACCCAGTACTTC.